Listed here is a single TCR beta chain. The antigen remains undetermined. The source of the sample is a study of cytomegalovirus exposure and HLA in healthy donors. Study as a whole: HLA-typed donors contributed around 88 million unique TCRs, which were held in an early data release. Points from the study as a whole: Sequencing artifact likely explains a cluster of highly shared sequence variants.

Vbeta (60) and Jbeta (13) primers were used in the PCR. Measured with immunoSEQ multiplex PCR; TCRdb has only the in-frame clones, and not every one. The sample comprises about 140,000 clones, around 78% of which are singletons, and about 2.2% rests with the top ten. The CDR3 sequence is 13 residues long. Trimming at V came to 3 bases and at J to 5 bases, leaving 3 bases not matched to a gene. Germline loops: CDR1 MDHEN, CDR2 SYDVKM. The chain uses TRBV28 and TRBJ1-2, with 7 bases aligning to TRBD1. The source is a woman between 18 and 29 years old in good health and CMV-seropositive. Sequenced material: PBMCs. The CDR3 sequence: CASSFQGGYGYTF. CDR3 DNA sequence: TGTGCCAGCAGTTTTCAGGGGGGTTATGGCTACACCTTC.